The 22 T cell receptor beta chains given below trace back to one sample, sequenced in a study of T cells in Graves' hyperthyroidism and ophthalmopathy. Regions amplified from RNA transcripts were the TCR beta CDR3 regions. Researchers ran a first-round RT-PCR on the TCR CDR3 using the HTBI primer set. TCRdb used MiXCR to reprocess the multiplex PCR reads, holding one entry per CDR3 protein. The sample holds approximately 620,000 distinct CDR3 sequences; about a sixth are singletons and the top ten take more than 3%. Material for sequencing was blood. The receptors come from a woman aged 40 to 49 with Graves' ophthalmopathy.

This clonotype was detected a few times. This chain links TRBV20-1 with TRBJ2-7, with 11 bases identical to TRBD1. The CDR3 length is 13 residues. Germline V gene lookup returns CDR1 DFQATT and CDR2 SNEGSKA (reference sequence). The V and J ends lost 6 bases and 6 bases, in that order; junction bases with no gene match: 7. CDR3 sequence: CSATVGTGGEQYF. CDR3 sequence (DNA): TGCAGTGCCACAGTTGGGACAGGGGGCGAGCAGTACTTC.

This clonotype was picked up many times. This chain connects TRBV7-8 to TRBJ2-5, with D possibly being TRBD1 or TRBD2 (6 bases each). Germline CDR1 and CDR2: SGHVS and FQNEAQ. V lost 6 bases and J lost 0, with 20 bases in between. The CDR3 length is 17 residues. DNA for the CDR3: TGTGCCAGCAGAACCGGACTGAGGGGGAGGTACCAAGAGACCCAGTACTTC. Protein: CASRTGLRGRYQETQYF.

The chain uses TRBV5-1 and TRBJ2-2, with 7 bases lining up with TRBD2. The trim removed 3 bases at V and 3 bases at J, leaving 5 bases unmatched. Germline V gene data show CDR1 as SGHRS and CDR2 as YFSETQ. CDR3 length: 15 amino acids. CDR3 in amino acids: CASSSGGTYTGELFF. CDR3 bases: TGCGCCAGCAGCTCCGGGGGGACCTACACCGGGGAGCTGTTTTTT. Combining the CDR3 with reference TRBV5-1 and TRBJ2-2 gives the whole variable domain KAGVTQTPRYLIKTRGQQVTLSCSPISGHRSVSWYQQTPGQGLQFLFEYFSETQRNKGNFPGRFSGRQFSNSRSEMNVSTLELGDSALYLCASSSGGTYTGELFFGEGSRLTVL.

This clonotype was seen many times. This chain connects TRBV2 to TRBJ1-1; maybe TRBD1 (6 bases). Germline V CDR1 and CDR2: SNHLY, FYNNEI. V was shortened by 3 bases and J by 0 bases, with 11 bases between the two germline ends. The CDR3 is 15 residues long. The CDR3 region is CASSDHQGLNTEAFF. The CDR3 bases are TGTGCCAGCAGTGATCACCAGGGGTTGAACACTGAAGCTTTCTTT.

Comment on this clonotype: The junction shows a germline mismatch at one end, possibly a read error. V is TRBV6-5 and J is TRBJ1-5, with 9 bases fitting TRBD1. The germline V gene encodes CDR1 MNHEY and CDR2 SVGAGI. This CDR3 has 17 amino acids. In DNA form, the CDR3 reads TGTACCAGCAGTTCCACAGGGGGCGCATTGGGCAATCAGCCCCAGCATTTT. It yields the protein CTSSSTGGALGNQPQHF.

The genes are TRBV18 and TRBJ2-1; 7 nucleotides line up with TRBD1. Germline-derived CDR1 and CDR2 are KGHSH and LQKENI. CDR3 length: 15 residues. V lost 3 bases and J lost 7; bases outside the gene matches: 9. CDR3 DNA sequence: TGTGCCAGCTCACCCCAGCCCCTGACAGGGAATGAGCAGTTCTTC. Protein product: CASSPQPLTGNEQFF.

The chain joins TRBV7-9 to TRBJ2-5; 15 bases agree with TRBD2. The trim removed 4 bases at V and 3 bases at J, leaving 6 bases unmatched. This CDR3 has 17 amino acids. Germline loops: CDR1 SEHNR, CDR2 FQNEAQ (reference sequence). In nucleotides, the CDR3 is TGTGCCAGCAGCTCGTACGGGACTAGCGGGGGGAAAGAGACCCAGTACTTC. As protein: CASSSYGTSGGKETQYF.

This clonotype was seen at least ten times. The chain has TRBV12-3 or TRBV12-4 and TRBJ2-5; D is undetermined. Trimming removed 2 bases from V and 4 bases from J, with 5 bases in between. The CDR3 length is 12 residues. The CDR3 nucleotides are TGTGCCAGCAGTTTATTCGGAGAGACCCAGTACTTC. It codes for CASSLFGETQYF.

The sample holds one count of this clonotype. The chain recombines TRBV28 with TRBJ1-5; no reliable D call. Trimming took off 3 bases at V and 0 bases at J, with 6 bases between the two ends. CDR1 MDHEN and CDR2 SYDVKM come from the germline V gene. The CDR3 has 14 amino acids. The CDR3 coding sequence is TGTGCCAGCAGTTTTGGGTTTAGCAATCAGCCCCAGCATTTT. Translated, it gives CASSFGFSNQPQHF.

The genes are TRBV10-3 and TRBJ1-6; 7 bases are shared with TRBD1. Unmatched junction bases numbered 10, after V lost 8 bases and J lost 6 bases. The CDR3 runs 15 residues. Germline V CDR1 and CDR2: ENHRY, SYGVKD. DNA of the CDR3: TGTGCCATCCGCATCGGACAGGTCCCTAATTCACCCCTCCACTTT. The encoded protein is CAIRIGQVPNSPLHF.

V usage is TRBV12-5 and J usage is TRBJ2-5, with TRBD1 identical over 7 bases. Losses at the gene ends were 6 bases for V and 4 bases for J; bases not matched to a gene: 8. The CDR3 spans 14 residues. The germline CDR1 and CDR2 sequences are LGHNT and FRNRAP. The CDR3 reads CASGKDRARETQYF. The CDR3, as DNA: TGTGCTAGTGGCAAAGACAGGGCGCGAGAGACCCAGTACTTC.

This clonotype was recorded at least ten times. The V and J genes are TRBV3-1 and TRBJ2-2; no firm D call. The CDR3 runs to 16 residues. Trimming removed 3 bases from V and 1 base from J, with 12 bases in between. Germline V gene sequence: CDR1 LGHDT, CDR2 YNNKEL (reference sequence). DNA of the CDR3: TGTGCCAGCAGCCAGAATGCCGCACAGAACACCGGGGAGCTGTTTTTT. Translation: CASSQNAAQNTGELFF.

This clonotype was counted a few times. This sequence may be a read error, since a much larger clone differs from it by one base. The CDR3 reads CASSPPGIETQYF. The CDR3 DNA follows: TGTGCCAGCTCACCACCAGGGATCGAGACCCAGTACTTC. V gene TRBV18 combines with J gene TRBJ2-5, with unresolved D. Trimming took 0 bases from V and 5 from J, leaving 7 bases between them. CDR1 and CDR2 from the germline V gene are KGHSH and LQKENI. The CDR3 has 13 residues.

In DNA, the CDR3 is TGCGCCAGCAGCTTGAGGGCAGGAGCCATAGGGTTGAACACTGAAGCTTTCTTT. Residues: CASSLRAGAIGLNTEAFF. The chain combines TRBV5-1 with TRBJ1-1; D is ambiguous. CDR3 length: 18 residues. Trimming took 1 base from V and 0 from J, leaving 19 bases between them. In germline, CDR1 is SGHRS, CDR2 YFSETQ.

This clonotype was detected a few times. This chain joins TRBV20-1 and TRBJ2-7; 10 bases are a match to TRBD2. V lost 0 bases to trimming and J lost 4 bases; unmatched junction nucleotides: 6. Germline V CDR1 and CDR2: DFQATT, SNEGSKA (reference sequence). The CDR3 contains 15 residues. The DNA for the CDR3 is TGCAGTGCTAGAGACGGTCTAGCGGGGGATTACGAGCAGTACTTC. It specifies CSARDGLAGDYEQYF.

This clonotype came up many times. This chain uses TRBV7-2 with TRBJ1-6; no definite D call. The CDR3 runs to 16 residues. V lost 3 bases, J lost 0 bases, and 9 bases lay in between. Germline loops: CDR1 SGHTA, CDR2 FQGNSA. This chain's CDR3 is CASSLTRSSYNSPLHF. The CDR3 region has the DNA TGTGCCAGCAGCTTGACAAGGAGCTCCTATAATTCACCCCTCCACTTT.

In this sample, this clonotype turned up many times. This rearrangement joins TRBV20-1 to TRBJ2-3; D remains unclear. The length of the CDR3 is 11 residues. V dropped 5 bases and J dropped 6 bases, with 9 bases sitting between them. Germline V gene sequence: CDR1 DFQATT, CDR2 SNEGSKA (reference sequence). In nucleotides, the CDR3 is TGCAGTGCTCTCCGCGGTGATACGCAGTATTTT. It encodes CSALRGDTQYF.

As DNA, the CDR3 is TGTGCCAGCAGTTTAGCGGCAGTTGGAAGCACTGAAGCTTTCTTT. The encoded protein is CASSLAAVGSTEAFF. The V call is TRBV12-3 or TRBV12-4, the J call TRBJ1-1, with no clear D. Trimming cost V 0 bases and J 4 bases, with 12 bases left between them. The CDR3 sequence is 15 residues long.

This clonotype was recorded a few times. The rearrangement uses TRBV20-1 and TRBJ1-2; TRBD1 agrees at 7 bases. The CDR3 covers 14 residues. The trim removed 1 base at V and 5 bases at J, leaving 7 bases unmatched. CDR1 DFQATT and CDR2 SNEGSKA come from the germline V gene (reference sequence). The CDR3 loop is CSARGSGGFYGYTF. The DNA for the CDR3 is TGCAGTGCTAGAGGGTCAGGGGGTTTTTATGGCTACACCTTC.

This clonotype was seen more than once but under ten times. The V gene is TRBV6-1, the J gene TRBJ2-5; 10 bases map to TRBD1. The V segment lost 2 bases and the J segment 3 bases; nucleotides outside the gene matches: 6. The germline V gene has CDR1 MNHNS and CDR2 SASEGT. This CDR3 region has 16 residues. The CDR3 DNA reads TGTGCCAGCAGTGAACAAACCGGGACAGGGGAAGAGACCCAGTACTTC. Translating it yields CASSEQTGTGEETQYF.

This clonotype was detected many times. This rearrangement joins TRBV2 to TRBJ2-1; TRBD2 aligns across 7 bases. Per the germline V gene, CDR1 is SNHLY and CDR2 is FYNNEI. This CDR3 is built from 12 residues. J gave up 3 bases and V 8 bases, and 1 base lay outside the gene matches. The CDR3: CASAGDYNEQFF. CDR3 bases: TGTGCCAGCGCGGGGGACTACAATGAGCAGTTCTTC.

The chain links TRBV5-1 to TRBJ1-5, with D unresolved. This CDR3 has 15 amino acids. Germline V gene lookup returns CDR1 SGHRS and CDR2 YFSETQ. The V end lost 0 bases, the J end lost 3 bases, and 10 bases lay between the germline ends. CDR3 sequence (DNA): TGCGCCAGCAGCTTGGGGCCGGAAAACAATCAGCCCCAGCATTTT. Its protein product is CASSLGPENNQPQHF.